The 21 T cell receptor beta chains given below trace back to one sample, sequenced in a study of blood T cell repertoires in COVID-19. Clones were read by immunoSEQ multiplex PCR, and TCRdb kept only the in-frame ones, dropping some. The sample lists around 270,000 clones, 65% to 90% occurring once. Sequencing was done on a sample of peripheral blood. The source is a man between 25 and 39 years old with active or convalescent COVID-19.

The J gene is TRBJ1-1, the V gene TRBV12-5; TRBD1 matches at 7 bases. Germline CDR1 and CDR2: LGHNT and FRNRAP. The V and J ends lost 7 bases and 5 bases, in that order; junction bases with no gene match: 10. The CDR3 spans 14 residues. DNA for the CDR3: TGTGCTAGTGCCGTGACAGGGCTGGTGACTGAAGCTTTCTTT. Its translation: CASAVTGLVTEAFF.

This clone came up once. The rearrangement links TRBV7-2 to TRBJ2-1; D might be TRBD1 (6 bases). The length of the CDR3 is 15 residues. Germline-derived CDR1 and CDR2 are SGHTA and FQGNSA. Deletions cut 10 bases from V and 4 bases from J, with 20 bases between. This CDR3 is CANSEGETHYNEQFF. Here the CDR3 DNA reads TGTGCCAACAGTGAGGGGGAGACACATTACAATGAGCAGTTCTTC.

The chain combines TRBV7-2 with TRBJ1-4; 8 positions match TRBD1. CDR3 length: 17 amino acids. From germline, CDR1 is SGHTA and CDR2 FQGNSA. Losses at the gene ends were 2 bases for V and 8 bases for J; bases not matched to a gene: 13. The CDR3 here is CASSLRGQGALGEKLFF. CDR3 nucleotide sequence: TGTGCCAGCAGCTTAAGAGGGCAGGGGGCCTTAGGAGAAAAACTGTTTTTT. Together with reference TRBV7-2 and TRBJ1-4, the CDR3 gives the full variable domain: GAGVSQSPSNKVTEKGKDVELRCDPISGHTALYWYRQSLGQGLEFLIYFQGNSAPDKSGLPSDRFSAERTGGSVSTLTIQRTQQEDSAVYLCASSLRGQGALGEKLFFGSGTQLSVL.

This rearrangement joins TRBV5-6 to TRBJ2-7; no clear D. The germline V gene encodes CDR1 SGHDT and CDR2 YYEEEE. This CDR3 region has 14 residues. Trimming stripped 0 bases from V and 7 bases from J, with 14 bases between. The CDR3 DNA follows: TGTGCCAGCAGCTTGGCGGCTGCTTCGCGGGAGCAGTACTTC. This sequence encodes CASSLAAASREQYF. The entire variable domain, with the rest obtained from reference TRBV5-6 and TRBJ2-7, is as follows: DAGVTQSPTHLIKTRGQQVTLRCSPKSGHDTVSWYQQALGQGPQFIFQYYEEEERQRGNFPDRFSGHQFPNYSSELNVNALLLGDSALYLCASSLAAASREQYFGPGTRLTVT.

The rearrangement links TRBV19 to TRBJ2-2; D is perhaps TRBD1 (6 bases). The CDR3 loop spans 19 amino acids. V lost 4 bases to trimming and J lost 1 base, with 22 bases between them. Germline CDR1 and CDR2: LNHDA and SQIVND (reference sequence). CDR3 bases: TGTGCCAGTAGTACTCACCCAACGCGATCAGGGGAGAACACCGGGGAGCTGTTTTTT. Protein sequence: CASSTHPTRSGENTGELFF.

CDR3: CASTRGGQYNEQFF. The CDR3 DNA reads TGTGCCAGCACCAGAGGAGGCCAGTACAATGAGCAGTTCTTC. The rearrangement links TRBV5-4 to TRBJ2-1, with a tentative D call TRBD2 (5 bases). The CDR3 is 14 residues long. CDR1 and CDR2 from the germline V gene are SGHNT and YYREEE (reference sequence). V lost 6 bases to trimming and J lost 4 bases, with 14 bases between them.

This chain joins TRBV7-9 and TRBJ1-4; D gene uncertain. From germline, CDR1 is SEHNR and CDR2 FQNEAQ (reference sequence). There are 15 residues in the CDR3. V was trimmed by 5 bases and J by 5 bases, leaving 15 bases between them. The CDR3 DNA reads TGTGCCAGCAGCCGTGGGAGGCAGCGGAATGAAAAACTGTTTTTT. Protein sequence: CASSRGRQRNEKLFF. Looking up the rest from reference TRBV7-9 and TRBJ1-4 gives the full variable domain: DTGVSQNPRHKITKRGQNVTFRCDPISEHNRLYWYRQTLGQGPEFLTYFQNEAQLEKSRLLSDRFSAERPKGSFSTLEIQRTEQGDSAMYLCASSRGRQRNEKLFFGSGTQLSVL.

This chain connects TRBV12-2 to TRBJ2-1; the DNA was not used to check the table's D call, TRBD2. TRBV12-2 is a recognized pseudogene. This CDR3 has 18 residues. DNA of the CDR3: TGTGCAAGTCGCTTAGCGGCGGTATGGGGGGGCTCCTACAATGAGCAGTTCTTC. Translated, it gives CASRLAAVWGGSYNEQFF.

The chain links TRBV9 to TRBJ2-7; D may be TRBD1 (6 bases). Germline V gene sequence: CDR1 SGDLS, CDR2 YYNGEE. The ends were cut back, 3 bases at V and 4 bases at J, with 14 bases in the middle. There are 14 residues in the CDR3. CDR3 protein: CASSGGRRGYEQYF. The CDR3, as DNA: TGTGCCAGCAGCGGGGGGCGAAGGGGTTACGAGCAGTACTTC.

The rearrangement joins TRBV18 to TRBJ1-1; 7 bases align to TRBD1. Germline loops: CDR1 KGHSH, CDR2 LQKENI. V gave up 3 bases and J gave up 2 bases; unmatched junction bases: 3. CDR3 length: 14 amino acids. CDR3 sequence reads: CASSPGTANTEAFF. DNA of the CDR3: TGTGCCAGCTCACCTGGGACAGCAAACACTGAAGCTTTCTTT.

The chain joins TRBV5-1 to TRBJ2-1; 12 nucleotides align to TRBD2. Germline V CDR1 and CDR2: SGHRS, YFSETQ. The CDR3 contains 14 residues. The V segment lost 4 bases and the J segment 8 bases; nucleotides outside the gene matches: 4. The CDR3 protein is CASSPGLAGYEQFF. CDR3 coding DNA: TGCGCCAGCAGCCCAGGACTAGCGGGGTATGAGCAGTTCTTC.

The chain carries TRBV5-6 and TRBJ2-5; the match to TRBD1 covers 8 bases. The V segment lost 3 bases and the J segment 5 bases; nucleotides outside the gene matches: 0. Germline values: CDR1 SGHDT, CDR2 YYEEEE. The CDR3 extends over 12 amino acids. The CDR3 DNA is TGTGCCAGCAGCTGGACAGGGGAGACCCAGTACTTC. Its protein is CASSWTGETQYF. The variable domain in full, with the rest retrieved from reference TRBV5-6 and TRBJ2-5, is DAGVTQSPTHLIKTRGQQVTLRCSPKSGHDTVSWYQQALGQGPQFIFQYYEEEERQRGNFPDRFSGHQFPNYSSELNVNALLLGDSALYLCASSWTGETQYFGPGTRLLVL.

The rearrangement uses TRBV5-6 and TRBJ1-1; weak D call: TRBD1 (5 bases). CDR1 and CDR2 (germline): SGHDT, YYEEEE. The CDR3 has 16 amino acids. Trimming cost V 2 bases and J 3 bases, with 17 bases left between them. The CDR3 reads CASSFSWGAEYTEAFF. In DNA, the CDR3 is TGTGCCAGCAGCTTCTCGTGGGGCGCGGAGTACACTGAAGCTTTCTTT.

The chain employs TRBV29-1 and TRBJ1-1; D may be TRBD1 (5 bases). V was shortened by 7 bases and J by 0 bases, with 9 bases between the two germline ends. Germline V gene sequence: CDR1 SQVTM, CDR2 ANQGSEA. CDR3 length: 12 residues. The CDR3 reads CSGDSLNTEAFF. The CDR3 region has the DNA TGCAGCGGAGACAGCTTGAACACTGAAGCTTTCTTT.

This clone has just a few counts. CDR3 amino acids: CSASTGTYEQYF. CDR3 DNA sequence: TGCAGCGCGAGCACAGGGACCTACGAGCAGTACTTC. V and J are TRBV29-1 and TRBJ2-7; D perhaps matches TRBD1 (6 bases). Per germline, CDR1 SQVTM and CDR2 ANQGSEA. V lost 7 bases to trimming and J lost 2 bases, with 12 bases between them. This CDR3 contains 12 residues.

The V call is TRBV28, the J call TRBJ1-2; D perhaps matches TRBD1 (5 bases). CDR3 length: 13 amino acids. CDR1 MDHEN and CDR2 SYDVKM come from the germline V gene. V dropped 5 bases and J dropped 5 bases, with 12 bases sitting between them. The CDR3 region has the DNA TGTGCCAGCAGTCCCGGTCGGGGGTATGGCTACACCTTC. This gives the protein CASSPGRGYGYTF.

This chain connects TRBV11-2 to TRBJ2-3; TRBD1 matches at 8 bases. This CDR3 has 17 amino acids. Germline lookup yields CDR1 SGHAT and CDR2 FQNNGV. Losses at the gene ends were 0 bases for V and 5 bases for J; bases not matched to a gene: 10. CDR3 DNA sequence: TGTGCCAGCAGCTTAGAGGTGGGCAGGGGGCGTAAAGATACGCAGTATTTT. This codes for CASSLEVGRGRKDTQYF.

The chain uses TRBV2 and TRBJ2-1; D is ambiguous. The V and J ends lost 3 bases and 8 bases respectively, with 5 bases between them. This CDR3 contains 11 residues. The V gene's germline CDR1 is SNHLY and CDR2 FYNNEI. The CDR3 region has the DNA TGTGCCAGCAGTGACAGATATGAGCAGTTCTTC. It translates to CASSDRYEQFF. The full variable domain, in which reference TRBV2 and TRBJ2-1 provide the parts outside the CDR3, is EPEVTQTPSHQVTQMGQEVILRCVPISNHLYFYWYRQILGQKVEFLVSFYNNEISEKSEIFDDQFSVERPDGSNFTLKIRSTKLEDSAMYFCASSDRYEQFFGPGTRLTVL.

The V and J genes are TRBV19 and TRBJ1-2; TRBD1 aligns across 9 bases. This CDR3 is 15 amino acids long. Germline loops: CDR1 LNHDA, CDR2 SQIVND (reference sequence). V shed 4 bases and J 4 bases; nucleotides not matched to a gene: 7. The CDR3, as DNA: TGTGCCAGTAGTACCCGGGACAGGGAAGCCTATGGCTACACCTTC. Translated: CASSTRDREAYGYTF.

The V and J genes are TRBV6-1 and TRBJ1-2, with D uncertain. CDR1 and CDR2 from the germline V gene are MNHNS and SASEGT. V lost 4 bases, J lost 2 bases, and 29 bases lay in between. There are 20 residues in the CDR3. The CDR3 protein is CASSALVFSQRNRENYGYTF. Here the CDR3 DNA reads TGTGCCAGCAGTGCCCTAGTTTTTTCACAACGTAACCGGGAAAACTATGGCTACACCTTC.

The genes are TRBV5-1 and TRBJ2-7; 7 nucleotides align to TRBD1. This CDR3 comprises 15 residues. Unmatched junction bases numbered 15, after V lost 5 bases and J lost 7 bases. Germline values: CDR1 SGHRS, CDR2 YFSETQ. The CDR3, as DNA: TGCGCCAGCAGATATACCCGGGACAGTTCCCTAGAGCAGTACTTC. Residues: CASRYTRDSSLEQYF.